Each of the 17 T cell receptor beta chains below was sequenced from the same sample in a study of cytomegalovirus exposure and HLA in healthy donors. Vbeta (60) and Jbeta (13) primers were used in the PCR. Profiling relied on immunoSEQ multiplex PCR, and the TCRdb table lists in-frame clones only, not all of them. Seen here are about 190,000 clones, 87% observed once, and the top ten hold around 0.99%. Sample: PBMCs. The source is a boy aged 2 to 10 in good health and CMV-seronegative.

The V call is TRBV5-5, the J call TRBJ1-3; no definite D call. The CDR3 consists of 14 residues. V lost 2 bases and J lost 0, with 6 bases in between. CDR1 SGHKS and CDR2 YYEKEE come from the germline V gene (reference sequence). This CDR3 is CASSFYDSGNTIYF. CDR3 sequence (DNA): TGTGCCAGCAGCTTCTACGACTCTGGAAACACCATATATTTT.

The rearrangement uses TRBV7-9 and TRBJ2-3; D is perhaps TRBD1 (5 bases). The germline CDR1 and CDR2 sequences are SEHNR and FQNEAQ (reference sequence). V lost 3 bases to trimming and J lost 4 bases, with 14 bases between them. This CDR3 is 15 amino acids long. The CDR3 region is CASSLYRQGPDTQYF. The CDR3 coding sequence is TGTGCCAGCAGCTTGTATCGGCAGGGCCCAGATACGCAGTATTTT.

The chain joins TRBV4-1 to TRBJ2-3; 8 bases line up with TRBD2. Germline V gives CDR1 MGHRA, CDR2 YSYEKL. The CDR3 sequence is 15 residues long. With 4 bases clipped from V and 5 bases from J, the junction kept 8 bases outside the gene matches. The CDR3 here is CASSPRGSGIDTQYF. CDR3 sequence (DNA): TGCGCCAGCAGCCCCCGGGGTAGCGGGATAGATACGCAGTATTTT.

In nucleotides, the CDR3 is TGCGCCAGCAGCTCCCAGGGGGGCACTGAAGCTTTCTTT. Encoded protein: CASSSQGGTEAFF. The rearrangement uses TRBV5-1 and TRBJ1-1, with 7 bases aligning to TRBD1. The CDR3 is made up of 13 amino acids. J was trimmed by 4 bases and V by 3 bases; bases with no gene match: 3. Per germline, CDR1 SGHRS and CDR2 YFSETQ.

This rearrangement joins TRBV5-1 to TRBJ2-3; TRBD2 matches 13 bases. This CDR3 comprises 17 residues. Trimming cost V 3 bases and J 2 bases; bases outside gene matches: 6. Per germline, CDR1 SGHRS and CDR2 YFSETQ. The CDR3 protein is CASSSLGLAGSTDTQYF. The CDR3 DNA reads as TGCGCCAGCAGCTCCTTGGGACTAGCGGGATCCACAGATACGCAGTATTTT.

V usage is TRBV18 and J usage is TRBJ2-3, with D maybe TRBD1 (6 bases). From germline, CDR1 is KGHSH and CDR2 LQKENI. The CDR3 has 15 amino acids. The V gene lost 5 bases and the J gene lost 0 bases, with 12 bases spanning the gap. CDR3 coding DNA: TGTGCCAGCTCATCTGGACAGCGTAGCACAGATACGCAGTATTTT. Translating gives CASSSGQRSTDTQYF. Complete variable domain (other parts from reference TRBV18 and TRBJ2-3): NAGVMQNPRHLVRRRGQEARLRCSPMKGHSHVYWYRQLPEEGLKFMVYLQKENIIDESGMPKERFSAEFPKEGPSILRIQQVVRGDSAAYFCASSSGQRSTDTQYFGPGTRLTVL.

The rearrangement links TRBV27 to TRBJ1-4; no reliable D call. Trimming left V 1 base short and J 4 bases short, with 13 bases between. The CDR3 loop spans 16 amino acids. Germline values: CDR1 MNHEY, CDR2 SMNVEV (reference sequence). This CDR3 reads CASSLLAGSGNEKLFF. The CDR3 bases are TGTGCCAGCAGTTTATTAGCCGGGTCGGGTAATGAAAAACTGTTTTTT.

This chain uses TRBV27 with TRBJ1-1; D gene unclear. Trimming cost V 5 bases and J 0 bases, with 7 bases left between them. The CDR3 loop spans 13 amino acids. Germline V gene lookup returns CDR1 MNHEY and CDR2 SMNVEV (reference sequence). As DNA, the CDR3 is TGTGCCAGCAGTCCTACTTTGAACACTGAAGCTTTCTTT. Its protein product is CASSPTLNTEAFF.

A word on this clone: One end of the junction fails to match germline, which may point to a read error. The chain is built from TRBV7-9 and TRBJ2-5; maybe TRBD2 (6 bases). The CDR3 consists of 16 residues. CDR1 is SEHNR, CDR2 FQNEAQ, per germline (reference sequence). This CDR3 is CSSSPGGNYGQETQYF. The CDR3 DNA sequence: TGTTCCAGCAGCCCTGGGGGGAATTATGGACAAGAGACCCAGTACTTC.

The chain uses TRBV28 and TRBJ2-7; D may be TRBD1 (5 bases). Trimming took 7 bases from V and 2 from J, leaving 12 bases between them. The germline V gene encodes CDR1 MDHEN and CDR2 SYDVKM. The CDR3 is made up of 13 amino acids. CDR3 bases: TGTGCCAGCACCCTGACAGTCCCCTACGAGCAGTACTTC. Encoded protein: CASTLTVPYEQYF.

The rearrangement joins TRBV6-5 to TRBJ2-7; the match to TRBD1 covers 10 bases. The CDR3 is 15 amino acids. V lost 8 bases and J lost 2; bases outside the gene matches: 9. The V gene's germline CDR1 is MNHEY and CDR2 SVGAGI. CDR3 sequence: CASSLDRGYTYEQYF. The CDR3 DNA follows: TGTGCCAGCTCCCTGGACAGGGGGTATACCTACGAGCAGTACTTC.

The CDR3 protein is CASSRDRGGTDTQYF. DNA of the CDR3: TGTGCCAGCAGCCGGGACAGGGGTGGGACAGATACGCAGTATTTT. V is TRBV7-9 and J is TRBJ2-3; 10 nucleotides line up with TRBD1. Per the germline V gene, CDR1 is SEHNR and CDR2 is FQNEAQ (reference sequence). CDR3 length: 15 residues. V lost 5 bases to trimming and J lost 3 bases; unmatched junction nucleotides: 5.

V is TRBV9 and J is TRBJ2-7, with a weak D call TRBD2 (6 bases). The CDR3 sequence is 13 residues long. Trimming took 3 bases from V and 6 from J, leaving 13 bases between them. Germline CDR1 is SGDLS and CDR2 is YYNGEE. DNA for the CDR3: TGTGCCAGCAGCGCGGGACTTCCGGGCGAGCAGTACTTC. It yields the protein CASSAGLPGEQYF.

The genes are TRBV2 and TRBJ2-3, with 9 nucleotides matching TRBD1. The CDR3 is made up of 14 amino acids. CDR1 and CDR2 (germline): SNHLY, FYNNEI. V lost 8 bases and J lost 1; bases outside the gene matches: 4. In DNA form, the CDR3 reads TGTGCCAGCGGGGGGGACAGGGGCACAGATACGCAGTATTTT. This gives the protein CASGGDRGTDTQYF.

This chain uses TRBV30 with TRBJ2-7; TRBD1 matches at 9 bases. CDR3 length equals 15 residues. The ends lost 0 bases at V and 2 bases at J; junction bases unmatched: 5. Germline lookup yields CDR1 GTSNPN and CDR2 SVGIG (reference sequence). Here the CDR3 reads CAWSVGTGITYEQYF. In DNA form, the CDR3 reads TGTGCCTGGAGTGTAGGGACAGGGATCACCTACGAGCAGTACTTC.

This clone was detected a few times. CDR3 in DNA: TGTGCCAGCAGCTTAGCGGCTCAGCCCCAGCATTTT. The encoded protein is CASSLAAQPQHF. The chain joins TRBV7-9 to TRBJ1-5; no reliable D call. Germline V gives CDR1 SEHNR, CDR2 FQNEAQ (reference sequence). Trimming took 0 bases from V and 6 from J, leaving 3 bases between them. The CDR3 runs 12 residues.

The table lists this clone with a few counts. The chain carries TRBV19 and TRBJ1-5; no firm D call. The germline gives CDR1 LNHDA, CDR2 SQIVND (reference sequence). CDR3 length: 16 amino acids. Trimming removed 2 bases at V and 5 bases at J, with 16 bases between. CDR3 nucleotides: TGTGCCAGTAGTATACGCGGGCCCTGGGATCATCAGCCCCAGCATTTT. It codes for CASSIRGPWDHQPQHF.